Below, 24 T cell receptor beta chains from the same sample are listed, as sequenced in a study of blood T cell repertoires in COVID-19. The table came from immunoSEQ multiplex PCR; TCRdb's copy has only in-frame clones and leaves some out. The table includes a few hundred thousand clones, approximately 80% detected once. Sequenced: peripheral blood. The receptors stem from a woman aged 45 to 65 with acute or convalescent COVID-19.

The genes are TRBV19 and TRBJ1-5; D unclear. Per germline, CDR1 LNHDA and CDR2 SQIVND (reference sequence). The CDR3 is made up of 13 amino acids. The V gene lost 7 bases and the J gene lost 6 bases, with 13 bases spanning the gap. The CDR3 here is CASNFAASQPQHF. The CDR3 nucleotides are TGTGCCAGTAATTTCGCCGCGAGTCAGCCCCAGCATTTT. Together with reference TRBV19 and TRBJ1-5, the CDR3 gives the full variable domain: DGGITQSPKYLFRKEGQNVTLSCEQNLNHDAMYWYRQDPGQGLRLIYYSQIVNDFQKGDIAEGYSVSREKKESFPLTVTSAQKNPTAFYLCASNFAASQPQHFGDGTRLSIL.

CDR3 sequence (DNA): TGTGCCAGCAGCCCCGACAGGGGTGGGGGTTATAATTCACCCCTCCACTTT. As protein: CASSPDRGGGYNSPLHF. V and J are TRBV5-5 and TRBJ1-6, with 8 bases identical to TRBD1. The CDR3 consists of 17 residues. The V gene's germline CDR1 is SGHKS and CDR2 YYEKEE (reference sequence). J lost 4 bases, V lost 4 bases, and 10 bases had no gene match. The whole variable domain, filled in from reference TRBV5-5 and TRBJ1-6, reads DAGVTQSPTHLIKTRGQQVTLRCSPISGHKSVSWYQQVLGQGPQFIFQYYEKEERGRGNFPDRFSARQFPNYSSELNVNALLLGDSALYLCASSPDRGGGYNSPLHFGNGTRLTVT.

The rearrangement joins TRBV28 to TRBJ1-1; TRBD1 is a possible D gene (5 bases). The CDR3 has 14 amino acids. Germline CDR1 reads MDHEN; CDR2 reads SYDVKM. V was shortened by 6 bases and J by 2 bases, with 13 bases between the two germline ends. The CDR3 spells CASRRQGYNTEAFF. DNA of the CDR3: TGTGCCAGCAGAAGGCAGGGTTATAACACTGAAGCTTTCTTT.

The chain combines TRBV30 with TRBJ2-3; 9 bases line up with TRBD2. V lost 5 bases and J lost 0; bases outside the gene matches: 9. CDR1 is GTSNPN and CDR2 is SVGIG in the germline V gene (reference sequence). This CDR3 region has 16 residues. CDR3 DNA: TGTGCCTGGTTTCATAGCGGGAGCTTAAGCACAGATACGCAGTATTTT. Its translation: CAWFHSGSLSTDTQYF.

This clone was picked up one time. The J gene is TRBJ1-1, the V gene TRBV28; D is unclear. This CDR3 region has 14 residues. Looked up from germline, CDR1 is MDHEN and CDR2 is SYDVKM. With 2 bases removed from V and 0 bases from J, the gap between germline ends came to 7 bases. The CDR3 bases are TGTGCCAGCAGTTTACCAGGCATGAACACTGAAGCTTTCTTT. Protein sequence: CASSLPGMNTEAFF.

The chain has TRBV27 and TRBJ2-3; D not resolved. Germline V gene sequence: CDR1 MNHEY, CDR2 SMNVEV (reference sequence). The CDR3 extends over 13 amino acids. Trimming took 10 bases from V and 1 from J, leaving 12 bases between them. Here the CDR3 DNA reads TGTGCCACCCTGCGGAGAGGCACAGATACGCAGTATTTT. This translates into CATLRRGTDTQYF.

The rearrangement joins TRBV19 to TRBJ1-5; 7 nucleotides agree with TRBD1. Germline trimming cut 5 bases from V and 3 bases from J; bases unmatched to any gene: 7. Germline V gene sequence: CDR1 LNHDA, CDR2 SQIVND (reference sequence). This CDR3 has 15 residues. The CDR3 DNA is TGTGCCAGTAGTGCCGGGACAGTGTCCAATCAGCCCCAGCATTTT. Translating gives CASSAGTVSNQPQHF.

The rearrangement uses TRBV29-1 and TRBJ2-7; 10 nucleotides line up with TRBD1. Germline CDR1 SQVTM, CDR2 ANQGSEA. V was clipped by 5 bases and J by 9 bases; unmatched bases: 16. CDR3 length: 15 residues. In DNA, the CDR3 is TGCAGCGTTAAAATCCGGGACAGGGGCACTGACTGGCAGTACTTC. Amino acid sequence: CSVKIRDRGTDWQYF.

The rearrangement links TRBV4-1 to TRBJ2-3, with D possibly matching TRBD2 (5 bases). V was cut by 7 bases and J by 10 bases, with 18 bases left in between. The germline V gene has CDR1 MGHRA and CDR2 YSYEKL. This CDR3 spans 13 amino acids. The CDR3 sequence: CASTPRDSSPQYF. DNA of the CDR3: TGCGCCAGCACCCCGAGGGATTCATCTCCGCAGTATTTT.

The chain links TRBV6-5 to TRBJ1-2; tentatively, D is TRBD1 (6 bases). The germline gives CDR1 MNHEY, CDR2 SVGAGI. Trimming removed 9 bases at V and 7 bases at J, with 12 bases between. CDR3 length: 11 amino acids. CDR3 loop: CARGEGGGYTF. In DNA, the CDR3 is TGTGCCAGAGGGGAGGGGGGTGGCTACACCTTC.

The chain recombines TRBV29-1 with TRBJ1-4; TRBD1 matches 8 bases. V was pared by 7 bases and J by 2 bases, with 6 bases of the junction left unmatched. This CDR3 contains 14 residues. Looked up from germline, CDR1 is SQVTM and CDR2 is ANQGSEA. CDR3 sequence reads: CSGFRQGTNEKLFF. The CDR3 region has the DNA TGCAGCGGATTTCGACAGGGGACTAATGAAAAACTGTTTTTT.

The gene calls are TRBV19 and TRBJ1-6, with 7 positions matching TRBD1. This CDR3 contains 15 residues. Unmatched junction bases numbered 5, after V lost 5 bases and J lost 4 bases. Germline CDR1 LNHDA, CDR2 SQIVND (reference sequence). CDR3 sequence: CASSSRDSYNSPLHF. DNA of the CDR3: TGTGCCAGTAGTTCCCGGGACAGTTATAATTCACCCCTCCACTTT.

The rearrangement uses TRBV28 and TRBJ2-1; D might be TRBD2 (5 bases). This CDR3 has 15 amino acids. Germline V gene lookup returns CDR1 MDHEN and CDR2 SYDVKM. Trimming cost V 2 bases and J 3 bases, with 11 bases left between them. Here the CDR3 DNA reads TGTGCCAGCAGTTTAATCGGGATAGGCTACAATGAGCAGTTCTTC. Amino acids: CASSLIGIGYNEQFF.

V is TRBV4-1 and J is TRBJ2-1; 12 bases map to TRBD2. The CDR3 covers 16 residues. Germline V gene sequence: CDR1 MGHRA, CDR2 YSYEKL. The V gene end was trimmed by 0 bases and the J gene end by 7 bases; junction bases not matched to a gene: 4. CDR3 sequence reads: CASSQDSGLAGNEQFF. CDR3 bases: TGCGCCAGCAGCCAAGATTCCGGACTAGCGGGAAATGAGCAGTTCTTC.

This rearrangement joins TRBV2 to TRBJ1-2; D not resolved. Trimming shortened V by 7 bases and J by 2 bases, and 11 bases separated the two germline ends. The CDR3 consists of 13 residues. CDR1 SNHLY and CDR2 FYNNEI come from the germline V gene. CDR3 region: CASNGGLNYGYTF. Here the CDR3 DNA reads TGTGCCAGCAACGGCGGCTTAAACTATGGCTACACCTTC.

The V and J genes are TRBV20-1 and TRBJ1-5; TRBD1 is a possible D gene (6 bases). The V gene's germline CDR1 is DFQATT and CDR2 SNEGSKA (reference sequence). This CDR3 contains 14 residues. The V end lost 3 bases, the J end lost 7 bases, and 16 bases lay between the germline ends. Here the CDR3 DNA reads TGCAGTGCTAGTGGGTTACAGGGTCTCCAGCCCCAGCATTTT. Translated, it gives CSASGLQGLQPQHF.

J is TRBJ2-3 and V is TRBV6-2 or TRBV6-3, with unresolved D. Germline assignment: CDR1 MNHEY and CDR2 SVGEGT. The germline V and J ends were trimmed by 0 bases and 0 bases, with 7 bases remaining between them. This CDR3 comprises 15 residues. The CDR3 coding sequence is TGTGCCAGCAGTTACTCCTGGCCTAGCACAGATACGCAGTATTTT. It is translated as CASSYSWPSTDTQYF.

This chain uses TRBV9 with TRBJ2-3; D gene uncertain. V lost 0 bases and J lost 2, with 13 bases in between. Per the germline V gene, CDR1 is SGDLS and CDR2 is YYNGEE. This CDR3 spans 16 amino acids. The CDR3 DNA follows: TGTGCCAGCAGCGTAGTGCCAGGTGGCGACACAGATACGCAGTATTTT. It specifies CASSVVPGGDTDTQYF.

The V gene is TRBV29-1, the J gene TRBJ2-1; the D is unclear. CDR1 and CDR2 (germline): SQVTM, ANQGSEA. Trimming took 7 bases from V and 0 from J, leaving 13 bases between them. This CDR3 contains 14 residues. The CDR3 region has the DNA TGCAGCGCCCCCCCTATGAGCTCCTACAATGAGCAGTTCTTC. Translation: CSAPPMSSYNEQFF.

The genes are TRBV7-6 and TRBJ1-1, with D maybe TRBD1 (6 bases). Trimming left V 5 bases short and J 12 bases short, with 16 bases between. The CDR3 is 12 amino acids. From germline, CDR1 is SGHVS and CDR2 FNYEAQ. CDR3 DNA sequence: TGTGCCAGCAGCCCGTACAGGGCCCGGACTTTCTTT. This translates into CASSPYRARTFF.

The V call is TRBV11-2, the J call TRBJ2-1, with a possible D match to TRBD1 (5 bases). CDR1 is SGHAT and CDR2 is FQNNGV in the germline V gene. The CDR3 contains 16 residues. The ends were cut back, 2 bases at V and 2 bases at J, with 13 bases in the middle. The chain's CDR3 is CASSLSKGLAYNEQFF. CDR3 sequence (DNA): TGTGCCAGCAGCTTATCGAAGGGGCTGGCCTACAATGAGCAGTTCTTC.

This clone was seen once. The chain employs TRBV3-1 (or the pseudogene TRBV3-2) and TRBJ2-3, with D unclear. There are 14 residues in the CDR3. Germline CDR1 LGHDT, CDR2 YNNKEL (reference sequence). The V gene lost 4 bases and the J gene lost 0 bases, with 8 bases spanning the gap. The DNA for the CDR3 is TGTGCCAGCAGCCTTCGCGGAAGCACAGATACGCAGTATTTT. It specifies CASSLRGSTDTQYF.

V is TRBV7-2 and J is TRBJ2-2, with D perhaps matching TRBD1 (5 bases). Germline V gives CDR1 SGHTA, CDR2 FQGNSA. V was cut by 7 bases and J by 7 bases, with 10 bases left in between. The CDR3 sequence is 12 residues long. The CDR3 coding sequence is TGTGCCAGCACCAGGGTGGGCGGGGAGCTGTTTTTT. Amino acid sequence: CASTRVGGELFF.

This chain links TRBV14 with TRBJ2-7, with D perhaps TRBD2 (6 bases). Per germline, CDR1 SGHDN and CDR2 FVKESK. This CDR3 region has 14 residues. V was pared by 2 bases and J by 5 bases, with 13 bases between. CDR3 loop: CASSQNLASDEQYF. The CDR3 DNA reads as TGTGCCAGCAGCCAAAATCTAGCGAGCGACGAGCAGTACTTC.